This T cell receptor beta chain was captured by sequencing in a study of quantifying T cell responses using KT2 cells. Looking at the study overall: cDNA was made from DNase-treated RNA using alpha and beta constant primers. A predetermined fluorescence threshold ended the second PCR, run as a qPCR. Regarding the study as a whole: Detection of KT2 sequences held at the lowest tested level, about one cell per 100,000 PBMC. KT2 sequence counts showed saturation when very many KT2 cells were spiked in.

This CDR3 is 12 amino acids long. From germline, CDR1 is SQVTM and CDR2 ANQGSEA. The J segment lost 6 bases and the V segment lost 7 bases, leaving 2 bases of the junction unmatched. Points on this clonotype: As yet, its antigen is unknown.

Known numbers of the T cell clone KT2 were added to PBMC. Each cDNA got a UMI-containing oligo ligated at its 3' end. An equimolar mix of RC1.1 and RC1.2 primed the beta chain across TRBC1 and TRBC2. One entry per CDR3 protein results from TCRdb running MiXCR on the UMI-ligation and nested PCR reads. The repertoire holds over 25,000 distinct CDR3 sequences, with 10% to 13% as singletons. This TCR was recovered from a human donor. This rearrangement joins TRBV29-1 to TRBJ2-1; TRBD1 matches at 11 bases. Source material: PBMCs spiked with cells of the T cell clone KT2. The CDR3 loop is CSAGTGGNEQFF. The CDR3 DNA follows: TGCAGCGCTGGGACAGGGGGCAATGAGCAGTTCTTC.